The source of this T cell receptor (beta chain) is a study of cytomegalovirus exposure and HLA in healthy donors. Notes on the study in general: Later analysis identified several of the most significant clusters that appeared linked to common viral pathogens. Cytomegalovirus-associated status was assigned to 150 or so TCR beta chains.

Notes on this clone: Its antigen is as yet unknown.

The PCR ran on 60 Vbeta and 13 Jbeta primers. Measured with immunoSEQ multiplex PCR; TCRdb has only the in-frame clones, and not every one. Of roughly 100,000 clones detected, over 70% appear once; the ten largest clones hold approximately 3.7%. Specimen: PBMCs. The receptor was isolated from a middle-aged man in good health and CMV-seropositive.

The CDR3 region has the DNA TGTGCCAGTAGTATCGGGGGACTACCTAACACCGGGGAGCTGTTTTTT. Translation gives CASSIGGLPNTGELFF. The chain combines TRBV19 with TRBJ2-2, with TRBD2 identical over 7 bases. The germline V gene encodes CDR1 LNHDA and CDR2 SQIVND (reference sequence). The CDR3 loop spans 16 amino acids. J lost 2 bases, V lost 3 bases, and 6 bases had no gene match.